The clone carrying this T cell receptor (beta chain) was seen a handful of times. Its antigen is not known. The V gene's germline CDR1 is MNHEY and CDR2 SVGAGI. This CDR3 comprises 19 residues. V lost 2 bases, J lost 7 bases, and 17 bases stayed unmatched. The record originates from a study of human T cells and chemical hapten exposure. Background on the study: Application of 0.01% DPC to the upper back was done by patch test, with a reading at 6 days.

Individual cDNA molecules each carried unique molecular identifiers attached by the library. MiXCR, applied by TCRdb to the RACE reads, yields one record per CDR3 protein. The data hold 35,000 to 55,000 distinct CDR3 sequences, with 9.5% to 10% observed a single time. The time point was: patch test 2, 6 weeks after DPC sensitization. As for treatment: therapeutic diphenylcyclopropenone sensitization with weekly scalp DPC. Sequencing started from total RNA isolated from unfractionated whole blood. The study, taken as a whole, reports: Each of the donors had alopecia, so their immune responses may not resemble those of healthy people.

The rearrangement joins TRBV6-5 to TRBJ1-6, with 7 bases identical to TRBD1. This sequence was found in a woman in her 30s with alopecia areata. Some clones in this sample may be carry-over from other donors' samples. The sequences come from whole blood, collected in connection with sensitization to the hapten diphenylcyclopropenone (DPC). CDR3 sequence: CASSYGRGGRGQRNSPLHF. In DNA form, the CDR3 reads TGTGCCAGCAGTTACGGCAGAGGGGGCAGGGGACAGAGAAATTCACCCCTCCACTTT.